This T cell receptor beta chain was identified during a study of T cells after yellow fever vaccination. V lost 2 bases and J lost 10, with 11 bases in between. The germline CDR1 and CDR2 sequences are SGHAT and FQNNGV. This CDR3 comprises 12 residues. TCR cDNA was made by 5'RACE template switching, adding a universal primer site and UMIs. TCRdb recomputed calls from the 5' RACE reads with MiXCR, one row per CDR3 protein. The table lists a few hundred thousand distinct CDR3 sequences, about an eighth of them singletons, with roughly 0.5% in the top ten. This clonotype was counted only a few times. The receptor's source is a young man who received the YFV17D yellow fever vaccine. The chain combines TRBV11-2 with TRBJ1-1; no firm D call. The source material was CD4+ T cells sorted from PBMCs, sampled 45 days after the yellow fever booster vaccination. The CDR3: CASSLISQRAFF. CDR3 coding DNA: TGTGCCAGCAGCTTAATCAGCCAACGAGCTTTCTTT.